The 21 T cell receptor beta chains given below trace back to one sample, sequenced in a study of Graves' ophthalmopathy and Graves' hyperthyroidism. Amplification from RNA transcripts yielded the TCR beta CDR3 regions. An initial RT-PCR round employing HTBI primers preceded a second-round multiplex PCR. TCRdb re-called the multiplex PCR reads with MiXCR, one entry per CDR3 protein. This table has 400,000 to 500,000 distinct CDR3 sequences, roughly 21% appearing once. The material sequenced was peripheral blood. The source is a woman aged 18-29 years with stable Graves' hyperthyroidism.

This clonotype has a count of ten or more. The CDR3 DNA follows: TGTGCCAGCAGTCTGGACAGTTTTGGCTCCTACGAGCAGTACTTC. Translating it yields CASSLDSFGSYEQYF. The chain links TRBV28 to TRBJ2-7, with D possibly TRBD1 on 6 matching bases. Trimming shortened V by 5 bases and J by 0 bases, and 14 bases separated the two germline ends. There are 15 residues in the CDR3. Germline-derived CDR1 and CDR2 are MDHEN and SYDVKM.

This clonotype was seen many times. The J gene is TRBJ1-1, the V gene TRBV7-9, with D possibly being TRBD1 (6 bases). This CDR3 has 11 amino acids. Germline V gene sequence: CDR1 SEHNR, CDR2 FQNEAQ (reference sequence). The V end lost 1 base, the J end lost 10 bases, and 7 bases lay between the germline ends. CDR3 bases: TGTGCCAGCAGCTTAGAGGGGGGAGCTTTCTTT. This gives the protein CASSLEGGAFF.

At least ten counts were recorded for this clonotype. The chain links TRBV10-3 to TRBJ2-2; 8 nucleotides match TRBD2. The CDR3 contains 15 residues. Germline assignment: CDR1 ENHRY and CDR2 SYGVKD. V gave up 6 bases and J gave up 6 bases; unmatched junction bases: 9. CDR3 in DNA: TGTGCCATCAGCCAGGGACTAGAGGGAGCCGGGGAGCTGTTTTTT. Its protein is CAISQGLEGAGELFF.

The V call is TRBV5-1, the J call TRBJ2-2; 9 bases match TRBD2. With 4 bases clipped from V and 7 bases from J, the junction kept 8 bases outside the gene matches. Germline V CDR1 and CDR2: SGHRS, YFSETQ. This CDR3 region has 15 residues. CDR3 nucleotides: TGCGCCAGCAGCCCCTTGGAGCGGGAGGTCGGGGAGCTGTTTTTT. Protein: CASSPLEREVGELFF.

Many counts were recorded for this clonotype. This chain connects TRBV2 to TRBJ2-2, with a weak D call TRBD2 (5 bases). Between the trimmed V and J ends, which lost 6 bases and 8 bases, there was a span of 16 bases. The length of the CDR3 is 14 residues. In germline, CDR1 is SNHLY, CDR2 FYNNEI. The CDR3 coding sequence is TGTGCCAGCAGCCCAGCGAGGGCGGCGGGGGAGCTGTTTTTT. This translates into CASSPARAAGELFF.

This clonotype was seen only a few times. The CDR3 loop is CASSPRGRGDTEAFF. In nucleotides, the CDR3 is TGTGCCAGCTCACCACGTGGCAGGGGAGACACTGAAGCTTTCTTT. This chain uses TRBV18 with TRBJ1-1; D is possibly TRBD1 (6 bases). V was shortened by 1 base and J by 3 bases, with 12 bases between the two germline ends. CDR3 length: 15 residues. Germline V gene sequence: CDR1 KGHSH, CDR2 LQKENI.

The genes are TRBV6-1 and TRBJ1-1; D uncertain. Trimming shortened V by 6 bases and J by 6 bases, and 14 bases separated the two germline ends. Per the germline V gene, CDR1 is MNHNS and CDR2 is SASEGT. The CDR3 consists of 13 residues. For the CDR3, the DNA is TGTGCCAGCAGCGCCCTTGAGGGATCTGAAGCTTTCTTT. Amino acid sequence: CASSALEGSEAFF.

Turning to this clonotype: Just one base apart from a much larger clone, this may be a read error. This rearrangement joins TRBV6-5 to TRBJ2-7; 8 bases are a match to TRBD1. The CDR3 covers 16 residues. CDR1 is MNHEY and CDR2 is SVGAGI in the germline V gene. The CDR3 protein is CASSYSPTGARGEPYF. CDR3 in DNA: TGTGCCAGCAGTTACTCCCCGACAGGGGCTCGGGGCGAGCCGTACTTC.

Only a few counts were recorded for this clonotype. This sequence joins TRBV19 and TRBJ1-5; D is perhaps TRBD1 (5 bases). CDR1 and CDR2 from the germline V gene are LNHDA and SQIVND (reference sequence). V was clipped by 11 bases and J by 4 bases, with 18 bases between them. This CDR3 is built from 14 residues. Written as DNA, the CDR3 is TGTGCCGGACAACCGAACGAGGGAAATCAGCCCCAGCATTTT. Amino acid sequence: CAGQPNEGNQPQHF.

This clonotype was seen more than once but under ten times. This chain joins TRBV7-2 and TRBJ2-7; D might be TRBD2 (5 bases). Trimming took 1 base from V and 7 from J, leaving 14 bases between them. CDR1 and CDR2 (germline): SGHTA, FQGNSA. This CDR3 is built from 14 residues. In DNA form, the CDR3 reads TGTGCCAGCAGCTTAGTTCCGACTATTGAAGAGCAGTACTTC. Amino acid sequence: CASSLVPTIEEQYF.

This clonotype has at least ten counts. At one end the junction does not follow the germline gene, possibly because of a read error. The chain links TRBV7-7 to TRBJ2-7; TRBD2 matches 13 bases. This CDR3 has 14 amino acids. CDR1 and CDR2 from the germline V gene are SSHAT and FNYEAQ (reference sequence). CDR3 DNA: TGTGCTAGCAGCCGAGGACTAGCGGGAGACGAGCAGTACTTC. Its protein is CASSRGLAGDEQYF.

This clonotype was seen a handful of times. The chain recombines TRBV28 with TRBJ1-5; perhaps TRBD1 as D (5 bases). This CDR3 has 16 amino acids. Germline CDR1 is MDHEN and CDR2 is SYDVKM. V lost 2 bases, J lost 0 bases, and 11 bases lay in between. CDR3 amino acids: CASSLPGHASNQPQHF. The CDR3 DNA sequence: TGTGCCAGCAGTTTACCCGGACACGCTAGCAATCAGCCCCAGCATTTT. Full variable domain (rest looked up from reference TRBV28 and TRBJ1-5): DVKVTQSSRYLVKRTGEKVFLECVQDMDHENMFWYRQDPGLGLRLIYFSYDVKMKEKGDIPEGYSVSREKKERFSLILESASTNQTSMYLCASSLPGHASNQPQHFGDGTRLSIL.

This rearrangement joins TRBV2 to TRBJ1-1, with TRBD1 matching 10 bases. The CDR3 extends over 16 amino acids. V shed 2 bases and J 2 bases; nucleotides not matched to a gene: 5. Looked up from germline, CDR1 is SNHLY and CDR2 is FYNNEI. The CDR3 nucleotides are TGTGCCAGCAGTGAACGGGACAGGGGACCCAACACTGAAGCTTTCTTT. Its protein is CASSERDRGPNTEAFF.

At least ten counts were recorded for this clonotype. The chain joins TRBV30 to TRBJ1-5; D not resolved. The CDR3 loop spans 13 amino acids. CDR1 is GTSNPN and CDR2 is SVGIG in the germline V gene (reference sequence). Trimming shortened V by 3 bases and J by 11 bases, and 17 bases separated the two germline ends. DNA for the CDR3: TGTGCCTGGAGCGTAAACGCGGACTCAGCCCAGCATTTT. This encodes CAWSVNADSAQHF.

This chain uses TRBV6-5 with TRBJ1-1; D ambiguous. Trimming took 0 bases from V and 3 from J, leaving 5 bases between them. This CDR3 spans 13 amino acids. Germline assignment: CDR1 MNHEY and CDR2 SVGAGI. CDR3 in amino acids: CASSYSVDTEAFF. The CDR3 bases are TGTGCCAGCAGTTACTCGGTCGACACTGAAGCTTTCTTT.

This clonotype was counted at least ten times. The V call is TRBV12-3 or TRBV12-4, the J call TRBJ1-2; no definite D call. The ends were cut back, 4 bases at V and 2 bases at J, with 11 bases in the middle. This CDR3 contains 14 residues. The CDR3, as DNA: TGTGCCAGCAGTTCCTCCACAGCGAACTATGGCTACACCTTC. The encoded protein is CASSSSTANYGYTF.

This clonotype was detected ten times or more. The V call is TRBV7-2, the J call TRBJ2-5; D remains unclear. The V gene's germline CDR1 is SGHTA and CDR2 FQGNSA. V dropped 2 bases and J dropped 5 bases, with 9 bases sitting between them. The CDR3 has 13 residues. CDR3 residues: CASSLIGQETQYF. DNA for the CDR3: TGTGCCAGCAGCTTAATCGGTCAGGAGACCCAGTACTTC.

In its sample, this clonotype was seen many times. The genes are TRBV12-3 or TRBV12-4 and TRBJ2-7, with 7 positions matching TRBD1. Germline trimming cut 6 bases from V and 0 bases from J; bases unmatched to any gene: 8. The CDR3 has 15 residues. CDR3 coding DNA: TGTGCCAGCAGCCTGAGGGGGCAAATCTCCTACGAGCAGTACTTC. It codes for CASSLRGQISYEQYF.

The chain employs TRBV28 and TRBJ1-1; D not certain. Germline V gives CDR1 MDHEN, CDR2 SYDVKM. V was shortened by 5 bases and J by 3 bases, with 13 bases between the two germline ends. The CDR3 has 14 residues. In DNA, the CDR3 is TGTGCCAGCAGTCCCCGTACGTGGGACACTGAAGCTTTCTTT. It yields the protein CASSPRTWDTEAFF. The variable domain in full, completed from reference TRBV28 and TRBJ1-1, reads DVKVTQSSRYLVKRTGEKVFLECVQDMDHENMFWYRQDPGLGLRLIYFSYDVKMKEKGDIPEGYSVSREKKERFSLILESASTNQTSMYLCASSPRTWDTEAFFGQGTRLTVV.

This clonotype was counted at least ten times. J is TRBJ1-2 and V is TRBV5-5; D is possibly TRBD1 (5 bases). V gave up 0 bases and J gave up 1 base, with 13 bases separating them. Germline V gene sequence: CDR1 SGHKS, CDR2 YYEKEE (reference sequence). This CDR3 has 16 residues. CDR3 coding DNA: TGTGCCAGCAGCTTGGCCGGGGGGAGTATTAACTATGGCTACACCTTC. Residues: CASSLAGGSINYGYTF.

At least ten counts were recorded for this clonotype. This chain links TRBV30 with TRBJ1-3, with no clear D. The CDR3 is made up of 14 amino acids. Between the trimmed V and J ends, which lost 3 bases and 0 bases, there was a span of 9 bases. The germline CDR1 and CDR2 sequences are GTSNPN and SVGIG (reference sequence). CDR3 protein: CAWRAGSSGNTIYF. The DNA for the CDR3 is TGTGCCTGGAGGGCCGGGTCCTCTGGAAACACCATATATTTT. The full variable domain, rest sourced from reference TRBV30 and TRBJ1-3, is SQTIHQWPATLVQPVGSPLSLECTVEGTSNPNLYWYRQAAGRGLQLLFYSVGIGQISSEVPQNLSASRPQDRQFILSSKKLLLSDSGFYLCAWRAGSSGNTIYFGEGSWLTVV.